The 10 T cell receptor beta chains below were found in one sample sequenced in a study of CD8 T cells in ankylosing spondylitis. MiXCR, run by TCRdb on the 5' RACE reads, gives a single entry per CDR3 protein. The profile covers some 240,000 distinct CDR3 sequences, with approximately 24% appearing a single time and over 0.55% taken by the ten largest. The sequenced sample consisted of blood, either unsorted or a sorted T cell fraction (not recorded which). The receptor source for this set is a male donor with ankylosing spondylitis or in good health (not recorded which).

The chain couples TRBV12-3 or TRBV12-4 to TRBJ2-1, with 10 positions matching TRBD1. This CDR3 region has 15 residues. After removal of 6 bases from V and 8 bases from J, the junction contained 10 bases not matched to a gene. DNA of the CDR3: TGTGCCAGCAGGCCTTGGACAGGGGGTCGATATGAGCAGTTCTTC. Encoded protein: CASRPWTGGRYEQFF.

The CDR3 loop reads CASRNREETQYF. The CDR3 DNA is TGTGCCAGCAGGAACAGGGAAGAGACCCAGTACTTC. This chain connects TRBV6-6 to TRBJ2-5; a weak D match, TRBD1 (6 bases). V lost 6 bases to trimming and J lost 3 bases, with 8 bases between them. The CDR3 sequence is 12 residues long. Germline assignment: CDR1 MNHNY and CDR2 SVGAGI (reference sequence).

This clonotype has a count of ten or more. The germline gene is not matched at one end of the junction; a read error may be the cause. The chain recombines TRBV6-1 with TRBJ2-1, with 16 bases identical to TRBD2. Germline loops: CDR1 MNHNS, CDR2 SASEGT. The CDR3 extends over 17 amino acids. The CDR3 sequence: CASSRGLAGGSSNEQFF. The CDR3 DNA is TGTGCCAGCAGCCGGGGACTAGCGGGGGGGTCCTCCAATGAGCAGTTCTTC.

This clonotype came up a few times. This rearrangement joins TRBV20-1 to TRBJ1-4; TRBD1 might be the D (6 bases). Germline assignment: CDR1 DFQATT and CDR2 SNEGSKA (reference sequence). V was clipped by 2 bases and J by 7 bases, with 14 bases between them. The CDR3 is 14 residues long. DNA for the CDR3: TGCAGTGCTAGATTAGGGGGTGCTGCTGAAAAACTGTTTTTT. It encodes CSARLGGAAEKLFF.

The sample holds many counts of this clonotype. The V gene is TRBV29-1, the J gene TRBJ2-1; D may be TRBD2 (7 bases). The CDR3 sequence is 13 residues long. The germline gives CDR1 SQVTM, CDR2 ANQGSEA. Deletions cut 4 bases from V and 3 bases from J, with 10 bases between. The DNA for the CDR3 is TGCAGCGTTGGAAGGGGGGGCTACAATGAGCAGTTCTTC. Translating gives CSVGRGGYNEQFF.

In this sample, this clonotype turned up a few times. This sequence joins TRBV29-1 and TRBJ2-7, with TRBD1 identical over 7 bases. The length of the CDR3 is 13 residues. From germline, CDR1 is SQVTM and CDR2 ANQGSEA. V was clipped by 7 bases and J by 6 bases; unmatched bases: 12. CDR3 sequence reads: CSASKGTEGEQYF. The DNA of the CDR3 is TGCAGCGCCTCAAAAGGGACAGAAGGCGAGCAGTACTTC.

This clonotype was counted ten times or more. CDR3 sequence reads: CSAENPGQSTDTQYF. The CDR3 region has the DNA TGCAGTGCCGAAAATCCGGGACAGAGCACAGATACGCAGTATTTT. The genes are TRBV20-1 and TRBJ2-3; 7 bases match TRBD1. The ends lost 6 bases at V and 0 bases at J; junction bases unmatched: 9. The germline V gene encodes CDR1 DFQATT and CDR2 SNEGSKA (reference sequence). The length of the CDR3 is 15 residues.

This clonotype was recorded at least ten times. V usage is TRBV28 and J usage is TRBJ1-3; D gene uncertain. V lost 2 bases to trimming and J lost 0 bases, with 11 bases between them. CDR3 length equals 16 residues. Germline CDR1 is MDHEN and CDR2 is SYDVKM. CDR3 in DNA: TGTGCCAGCAGTTTACCCGGAGGGCCCTCTGGAAACACCATATATTTT. Translated: CASSLPGGPSGNTIYF.

This clonotype was recorded at least ten times. This chain links TRBV4-1 with TRBJ1-2; D is uncertain. Trimming stripped 0 bases from V and 4 bases from J, with 9 bases between. Germline V lookup: CDR1 MGHRA, CDR2 YSYEKL. The CDR3 contains 14 residues. As DNA, the CDR3 is TGCGCCAGCAGCCAAGAGTCGGGGTTCTATGGCTACACCTTC. It translates to CASSQESGFYGYTF.

This clonotype was observed at least ten times. Here the CDR3 DNA reads TGTGCCAGCAGCCGGACAGGGGGGAGGGGTCAGCCCCAGCATTTT. Protein: CASSRTGGRGQPQHF. V is TRBV7-6 and J is TRBJ1-5, with 10 bases aligning to TRBD1. Germline values: CDR1 SGHVS, CDR2 FNYEAQ. The CDR3 runs to 15 residues. Losses at the gene ends were 5 bases for V and 6 bases for J; bases not matched to a gene: 7.